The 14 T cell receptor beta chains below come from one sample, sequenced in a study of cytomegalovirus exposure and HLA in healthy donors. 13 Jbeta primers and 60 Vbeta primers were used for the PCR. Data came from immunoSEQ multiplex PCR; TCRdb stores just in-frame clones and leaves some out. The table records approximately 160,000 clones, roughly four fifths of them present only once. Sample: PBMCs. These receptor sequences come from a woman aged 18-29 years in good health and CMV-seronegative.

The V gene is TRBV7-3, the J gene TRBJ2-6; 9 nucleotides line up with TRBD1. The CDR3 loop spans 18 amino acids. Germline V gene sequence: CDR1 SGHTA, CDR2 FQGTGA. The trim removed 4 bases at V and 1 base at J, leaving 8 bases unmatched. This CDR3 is CASSSTGGPLSGANVLTF. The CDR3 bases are TGTGCCAGCAGCTCCACAGGGGGCCCCCTTTCTGGGGCCAACGTCCTGACTTTC.

As DNA, the CDR3 is TGCGCCAGCAGCCAAGTGGGCATTAGCGGGACTTACGAGCAGTACTTC. Translating it yields CASSQVGISGTYEQYF. The rearrangement uses TRBV4-1 and TRBJ2-7; 8 nucleotides agree with TRBD2. There are 16 residues in the CDR3. The ends lost 1 base at V and 4 bases at J; junction bases unmatched: 9. In germline, CDR1 is MGHRA, CDR2 YSYEKL.

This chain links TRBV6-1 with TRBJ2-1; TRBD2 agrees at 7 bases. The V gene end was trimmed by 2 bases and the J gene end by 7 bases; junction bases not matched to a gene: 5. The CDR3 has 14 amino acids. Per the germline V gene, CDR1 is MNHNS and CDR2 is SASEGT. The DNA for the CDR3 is TGTGCCAGCAGTGAAAGCGGGGCTCGGAATGAGCAGTTCTTC. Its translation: CASSESGARNEQFF.

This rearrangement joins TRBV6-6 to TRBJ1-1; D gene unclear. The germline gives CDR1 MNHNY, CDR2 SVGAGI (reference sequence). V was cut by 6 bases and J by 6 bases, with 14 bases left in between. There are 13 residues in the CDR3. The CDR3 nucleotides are TGTGCCAGCAGGATCAGCGGCGGGGCTGAAGCTTTCTTT. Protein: CASRISGGAEAFF.

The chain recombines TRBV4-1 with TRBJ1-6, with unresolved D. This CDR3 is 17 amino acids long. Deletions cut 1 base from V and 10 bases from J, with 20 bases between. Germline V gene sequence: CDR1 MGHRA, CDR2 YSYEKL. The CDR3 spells CASSQGHLGAELSPLHF. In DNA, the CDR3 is TGCGCCAGCAGCCAAGGCCATTTGGGCGCCGAATTATCACCCCTCCACTTT.

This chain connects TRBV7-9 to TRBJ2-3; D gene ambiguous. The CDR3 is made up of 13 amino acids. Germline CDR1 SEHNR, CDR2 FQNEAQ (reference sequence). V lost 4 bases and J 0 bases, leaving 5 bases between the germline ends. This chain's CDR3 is CASSSSSTDTQYF. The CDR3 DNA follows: TGTGCCAGCAGCTCGTCTAGCACAGATACGCAGTATTTT.

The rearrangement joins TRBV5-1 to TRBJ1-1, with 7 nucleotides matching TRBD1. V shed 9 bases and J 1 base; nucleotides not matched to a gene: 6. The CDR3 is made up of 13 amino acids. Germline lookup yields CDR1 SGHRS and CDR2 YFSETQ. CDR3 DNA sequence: TGCGCCACCTCAGACAGGGAGAACACTGAAGCTTTCTTT. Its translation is CATSDRENTEAFF.

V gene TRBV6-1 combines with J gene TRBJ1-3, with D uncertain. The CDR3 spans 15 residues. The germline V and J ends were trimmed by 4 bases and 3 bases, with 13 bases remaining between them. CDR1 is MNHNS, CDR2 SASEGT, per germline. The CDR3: CASSAEGTIGNTIYF. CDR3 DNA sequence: TGTGCCAGCAGTGCCGAGGGAACTATTGGAAACACCATATATTTT.

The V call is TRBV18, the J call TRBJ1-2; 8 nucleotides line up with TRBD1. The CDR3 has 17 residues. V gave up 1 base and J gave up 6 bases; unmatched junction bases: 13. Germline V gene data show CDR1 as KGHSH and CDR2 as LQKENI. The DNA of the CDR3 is TGTGCCAGCTCACCACGAGAACGGACAGGGTTAGGAGATGGCTACACCTTC. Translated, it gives CASSPRERTGLGDGYTF.

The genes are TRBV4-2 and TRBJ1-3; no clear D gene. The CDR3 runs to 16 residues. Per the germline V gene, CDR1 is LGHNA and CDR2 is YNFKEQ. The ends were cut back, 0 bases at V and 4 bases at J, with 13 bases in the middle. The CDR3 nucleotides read TGTGCCAGCAGCCAAGATCCGGATTTAGCAGGAAACACCATATATTTT. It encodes CASSQDPDLAGNTIYF.

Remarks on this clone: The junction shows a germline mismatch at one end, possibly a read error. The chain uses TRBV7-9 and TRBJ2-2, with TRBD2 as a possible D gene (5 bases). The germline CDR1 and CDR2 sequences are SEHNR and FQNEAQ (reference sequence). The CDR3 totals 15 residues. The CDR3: CSSRRDRGVGGELFF. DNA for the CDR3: TGTTCCAGCAGACGAGACCGGGGAGTGGGCGGGGAGCTGTTTTTT.

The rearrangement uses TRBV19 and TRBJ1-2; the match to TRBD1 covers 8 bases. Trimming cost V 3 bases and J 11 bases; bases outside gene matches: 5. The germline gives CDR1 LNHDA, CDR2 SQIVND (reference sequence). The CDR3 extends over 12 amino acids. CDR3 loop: CASSMGQVDYTF. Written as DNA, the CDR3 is TGTGCCAGTAGTATGGGACAGGTCGATTACACCTTC.

The CDR3 DNA is TGCAGCGTTGTAGGGACAGGGGTCACAGATACGCAGTATTTT. This translates into CSVVGTGVTDTQYF. This chain joins TRBV29-1 and TRBJ2-3, with 10 bases fitting TRBD1. Germline V CDR1 and CDR2: SQVTM, ANQGSEA. V lost 4 bases, J lost 2 bases, and 3 bases stayed unmatched. This CDR3 contains 14 residues.

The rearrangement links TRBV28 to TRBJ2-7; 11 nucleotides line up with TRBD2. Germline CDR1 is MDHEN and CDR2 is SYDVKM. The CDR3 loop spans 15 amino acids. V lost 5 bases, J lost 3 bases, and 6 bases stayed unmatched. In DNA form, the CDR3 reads TGTGCCAGCAGTCCAGCCGGGACTAGCGGCTACGAGCAGTACTTC. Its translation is CASSPAGTSGYEQYF.